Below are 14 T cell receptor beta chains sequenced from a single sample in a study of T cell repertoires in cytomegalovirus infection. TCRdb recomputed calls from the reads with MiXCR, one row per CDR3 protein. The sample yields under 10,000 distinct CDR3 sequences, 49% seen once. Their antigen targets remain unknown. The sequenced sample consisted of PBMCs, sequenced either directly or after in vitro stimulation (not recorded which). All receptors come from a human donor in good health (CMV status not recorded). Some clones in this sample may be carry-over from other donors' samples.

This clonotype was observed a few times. This CDR3 is CASSLRDSKQCTEAFF. DNA of the CDR3: TGTGCCAGCAGCCTCAGGGATTCCAAGCAGTGCACTGAAGCTTTCTTT. The genes are TRBV12-3 or TRBV12-4 and TRBJ1-1, with D possibly matching TRBD1 (5 bases). The CDR3 loop spans 16 amino acids. V lost 6 bases to trimming and J lost 4 bases, with 21 bases between them.

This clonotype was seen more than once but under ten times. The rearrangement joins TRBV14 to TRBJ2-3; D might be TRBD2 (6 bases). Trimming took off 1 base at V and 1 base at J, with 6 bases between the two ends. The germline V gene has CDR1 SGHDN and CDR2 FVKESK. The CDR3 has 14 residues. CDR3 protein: CASSQGGGTDTQYF. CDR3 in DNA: TGTGCCAGCAGCCAAGGCGGGGGCACAGATACGCAGTATTTT.

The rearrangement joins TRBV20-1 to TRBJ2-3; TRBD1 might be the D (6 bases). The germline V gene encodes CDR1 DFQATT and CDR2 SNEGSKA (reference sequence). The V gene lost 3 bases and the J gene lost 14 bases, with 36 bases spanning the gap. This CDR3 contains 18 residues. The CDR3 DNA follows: TGCAGTGCTAGGCGACTACCATCTACAGGGAGCACACAGGATACGACGTATTTT. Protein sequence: CSARRLPSTGSTQDTTYF.

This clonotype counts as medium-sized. The chain's CDR3 is CASSLGGFTDTQYF. The CDR3 bases are TGTGCCAGCAGCTTAGGGGGGTTCACAGATACGCAGTATTTT. The chain combines TRBV7-3 with TRBJ2-3, with a weak D call TRBD2 (6 bases). Trimming took 2 bases from V and 2 from J, leaving 8 bases between them. CDR1 is SGHTA, CDR2 FQGTGA, per germline. The CDR3 runs to 14 residues.

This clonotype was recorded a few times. CDR3 nucleotides: TGTGCCAGCAGCCCACAGGACAGGGTTGGTCACGAGCAGTACTTC. Residues: CASSPQDRVGHEQYF. The V and J genes are TRBV9 and TRBJ2-7; 8 nucleotides line up with TRBD1. CDR1 and CDR2 from the germline V gene are SGDLS and YYNGEE. Trimming cost V 4 bases and J 5 bases; bases outside gene matches: 11. The CDR3 length is 15 residues.

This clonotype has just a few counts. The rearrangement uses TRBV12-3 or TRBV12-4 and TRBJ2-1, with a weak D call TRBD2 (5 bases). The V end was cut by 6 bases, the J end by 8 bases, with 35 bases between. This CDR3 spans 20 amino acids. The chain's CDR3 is CASSSLSLLWGERSSHEQFF. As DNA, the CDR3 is TGTGCCAGCAGCTCCCTAAGCCTCCTTTGGGGAGAAAGGTCCTCCCATGAGCAGTTCTTC.

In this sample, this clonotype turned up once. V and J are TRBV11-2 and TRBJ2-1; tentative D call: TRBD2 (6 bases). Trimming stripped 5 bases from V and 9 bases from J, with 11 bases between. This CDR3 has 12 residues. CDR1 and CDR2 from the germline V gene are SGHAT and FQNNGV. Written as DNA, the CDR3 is TGTGCCAGCAGCCAATCGGGAGTTGAGCAGTTCTTC. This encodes CASSQSGVEQFF.

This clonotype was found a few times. CDR3 protein: CASSEAAGPPGNEQFF. The CDR3 nucleotides read TGTGCCAGCAGTGAAGCGGCAGGACCTCCGGGCAATGAGCAGTTCTTC. The chain uses TRBV6-1 and TRBJ2-1; the D is unclear. CDR1 and CDR2 from the germline V gene are MNHNS and SASEGT. The CDR3 has 16 amino acids. The germline V and J ends were trimmed by 0 bases and 6 bases, with 15 bases remaining between them.

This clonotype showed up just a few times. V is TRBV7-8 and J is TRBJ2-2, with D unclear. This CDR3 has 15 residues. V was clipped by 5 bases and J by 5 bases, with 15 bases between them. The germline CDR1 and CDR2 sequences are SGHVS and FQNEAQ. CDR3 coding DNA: TGTGCCAGCAGCCCTCTCAAAGGGCGGACCGGGGAGCTGTTTTTT. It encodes CASSPLKGRTGELFF. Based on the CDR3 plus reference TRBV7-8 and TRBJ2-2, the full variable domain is GAGVSQSPRYKVAKRGQDVALRCDPISGHVSLFWYQQALGQGPEFLTYFQNEAQLDKSGLPSDRFFAERPEGSVSTLKIQRTQQEDSAVYLCASSPLKGRTGELFFGEGSRLTVL.

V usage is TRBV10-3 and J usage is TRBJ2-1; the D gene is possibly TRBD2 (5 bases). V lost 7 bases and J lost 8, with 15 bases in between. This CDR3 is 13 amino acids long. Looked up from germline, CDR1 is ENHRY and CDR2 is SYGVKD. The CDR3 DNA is TGTGCCATCAAATCACTAGAAAGCGATGAGCAGTTCTTC. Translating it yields CAIKSLESDEQFF.

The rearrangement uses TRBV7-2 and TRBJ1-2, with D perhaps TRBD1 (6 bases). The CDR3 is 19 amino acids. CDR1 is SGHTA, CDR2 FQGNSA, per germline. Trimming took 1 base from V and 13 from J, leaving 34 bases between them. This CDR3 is CASSLGEVTPTGLGSCSTF. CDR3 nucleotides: TGTGCCAGCAGCTTAGGGGAAGTCACTCCGACAGGTTTGGGTAGTTGCTCCACCTTC.

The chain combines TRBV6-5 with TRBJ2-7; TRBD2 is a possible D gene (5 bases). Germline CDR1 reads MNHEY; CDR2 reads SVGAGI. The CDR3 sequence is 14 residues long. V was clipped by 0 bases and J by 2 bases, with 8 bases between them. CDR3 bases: TGTGCCAGCAGTTACTCGGGAGCTACCTACGAGCAGTACTTC. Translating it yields CASSYSGATYEQYF.

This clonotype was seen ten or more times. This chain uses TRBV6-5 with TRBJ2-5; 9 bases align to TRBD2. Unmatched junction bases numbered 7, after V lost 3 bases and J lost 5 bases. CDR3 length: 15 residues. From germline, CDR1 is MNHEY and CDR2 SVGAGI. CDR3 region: CASSYSYSGGETQYF. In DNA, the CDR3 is TGTGCCAGCAGTTATTCCTATAGCGGGGGTGAGACCCAGTACTTC.

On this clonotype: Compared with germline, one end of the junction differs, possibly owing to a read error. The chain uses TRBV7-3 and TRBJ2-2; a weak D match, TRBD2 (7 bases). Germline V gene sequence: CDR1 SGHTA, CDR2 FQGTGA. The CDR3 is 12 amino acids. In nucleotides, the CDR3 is TGTGCCAGCAGCTTTTGGGAGGGGGAGCTGTTTTGG. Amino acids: CASSFWEGELFW. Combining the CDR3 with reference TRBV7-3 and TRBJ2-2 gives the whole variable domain GAGVSQTPSNKVTEKGKYVELRCDPISGHTALYWYRQSLGQGPEFLIYFQGTGAADDSGLPNDRFFAVRPEGSVSTLKIQRTERGDSAVYLCASSFWEGELFWGEGSRLTVL.